Listed below are T cell receptor beta chains from one sample, sequenced in a study of PD-1 blockade in mismatch repair-deficient tumors. Assay: immunoSEQ multiplex PCR; the TCRdb copy retains only in-frame clones and omits some. The sample holds fewer than 50,000 clones, 75% to 85% seen once. Sequencing used peripheral blood, obtained 4 weeks after starting pembrolizumab. Receptor source: an adult with mismatch repair-deficient cancer. Each CDR3 is given with its conserved first and last residue. A D gene is named only where the DNA matches it firmly. Clone size appears in some rows only: once, few, many, or a class for an expanded clone.

j_call clone_size d_call v_call cdr3_aa cdr3_nt
TRBJ1-2 NA NA TRBV15 CATSRDPGRVNYGYTF TGTGCCACCAGCAGAGACCCGGGAAGAGTGAACTATGGCTACACCTTC
TRBJ2-7 NA TRBD1 TRBV4-1 CASSHLTGINEQYF TGCGCCAGCAGCCACTTGACAGGGATCAACGAGCAGTACTTC
TRBJ2-2 NA TRBD1 TRBV6-5 CASRPGGGTGELFF TGTGCCAGCAGACCAGGGGGCGGCACCGGGGAGCTGTTTTTT
TRBJ1-2 NA NA TRBV21-1 CASSMSHRTNYGYTF TGTGCCAGCAGCATGTCCCACAGAACTAACTATGGCTACACCTTC
TRBJ2-1 NA TRBD2 TRBV6-4 CASSDSAGVSEQFF TGTGCCAGCAGTGACTCCGCGGGAGTGAGTGAGCAGTTCTTC
TRBJ2-3 NA TRBD2 TRBV7-2 CASSLQHGTMGTDTQYF TGTGCCAGCAGCTTACAGCACGGGACTATGGGCACAGATACGCAGTATTTT
TRBJ1-3 NA NA TRBV6-1 CASTKDSRSGNTIYF TGTGCCAGCACAAAGGACTCCCGCTCTGGAAACACCATATATTTT
TRBJ2-2 once NA TRBV6-1 CAITGERNTGELFF TGTGCCATAACCGGGGAGAGGAACACCGGGGAGCTGTTTTTT
TRBJ2-7 NA NA TRBV7-8 CASSPYGSSSYEQYF TGTGCCAGCAGCCCCTATGGGTCCAGCTCCTACGAGCAGTACTTC
TRBJ2-3 NA TRBD2 TRBV5-1 CASKLWGERDLSTDTQYF TGCGCCAGCAAACTGTGGGGGGAGCGGGATTTGAGCACAGATACGCAGTATTTT
TRBJ2-5 NA NA TRBV30 CAWAPRGRQETQYF TGTGCCTGGGCTCCCCGGGGCAGACAAGAGACCCAGTACTTC
TRBJ1-3 NA NA TRBV6-6 CASSYQPGSGNTIYF TGTGCCAGCAGTTATCAGCCGGGGTCTGGAAACACCATATATTTT
TRBJ2-1 NA NA TRBV5-1 CASSSSLVGSYNEQFF TGCGCCAGCAGCTCCTCTCTAGTGGGCTCCTACAATGAGCAGTTCTTC
TRBJ2-6 NA NA TRBV11-3 CASSLVLVSGANVLTF TGTGCCAGCAGCTTAGTTCTGGTTTCAGGGGCCAACGTCCTGACTTTC
TRBJ2-5 NA NA TRBV7-9 CASSLDSGRGTQYF TGTGCCAGCAGCTTAGATAGCGGCCGGGGGACCCAGTACTTC
TRBJ2-7 NA NA TRBV11-2 CASSFGTYEQYF TGTGCCAGCAGCTTTGGAACCTACGAGCAGTACTTC
TRBJ1-1 few TRBD1 TRBV7-8 CASSLAGQGAAFF TGTGCCAGCAGCTTGGCTGGACAGGGGGCGGCTTTCTTT
TRBJ2-5 NA NA TRBV18 CASSSIQGQETQYF TGTGCCAGCTCATCGATTCAGGGGCAAGAGACCCAGTACTTC
TRBJ1-1 NA TRBD1 TRBV5-1 CASSLDRAVAGEAFF TGCGCCAGCAGCCTAGACAGGGCCGTGGCTGGTGAAGCTTTCTTT
TRBJ2-7 NA NA TRBV25-1 CASSEADPYEQYF TGTGCCAGCAGTGAAGCCGATCCCTACGAGCAGTACTTC
TRBJ2-3 NA TRBD2 TRBV27 CASTPWTSGRNEGSTDTQYF TGTGCCAGCACCCCCTGGACTAGCGGGAGAAACGAAGGGTCCACAGATACGCAGTATTTT
TRBJ2-1 NA TRBD2 TRBV29-1 CSVQATLAGAGNEQFF TGCAGCGTCCAGGCAACCCTGGCGGGAGCAGGGAATGAGCAGTTCTTC